One sample yielded the 21 T cell receptor beta chains listed below, sequenced in a study of tumor and adjacent non-tumor tissue in lung cancer. The template was RNA from unsorted bulk tissue. A modified ARM-PCR protocol with three rounds of nested PCR amplified TCRbeta. TCRdb reprocessed the multiplex PCR reads via MiXCR and lists one record per CDR3 protein. The profile covers around 99,000 distinct CDR3 sequences, with around 75% appearing a single time and more than 35% taken by the ten largest. Source material: lung tumor tissue. The origin of the receptors is a woman aged 60-75 years with non-small cell lung cancer.

The table lists this clonotype with many counts. The rearrangement joins TRBV6-1 to TRBJ1-5; TRBD1 is a possible D gene (5 bases). Germline V gene data show CDR1 as MNHNS and CDR2 as SASEGT. V shed 7 bases and J shed 7 bases, with 17 bases lying between them. CDR3 length: 14 residues. CDR3 bases: TGTGCCAGCAACCCGGGGGGGAATGGACAGCCCCAGCATTTT. Its protein product is CASNPGGNGQPQHF.

Comments on this clonotype: Germline and junction disagree at one end, which may indicate a read error. The chain is built from TRBV10-2 and TRBJ2-5; TRBD2 is a possible D gene (6 bases). This CDR3 contains 12 residues. The germline V gene has CDR1 WSHSY and CDR2 SAAADI. In DNA, the CDR3 is TGCACCAGTAGTGACCCACAGCGGGCCCAGTACTTC. As protein: CTSSDPQRAQYF.

J is TRBJ2-2 and V is TRBV10-3; no definite D call. This CDR3 has 13 residues. Germline V gene sequence: CDR1 ENHRY, CDR2 SYGVKD. CDR3 sequence: CTTRDGETGELFF. CDR3 bases: TGTACCACCCGAGACGGCGAGACCGGGGAGCTGTTTTTT.

DNA of the CDR3: TGCGCCAGCATCCATCTCGGAGTGGAAAGCGGGAGGACCAAAAACATTCAGTACTTC. This gives the protein CASIHLGVESGRTKNIQYF. The chain joins TRBV4-3 to TRBJ2-4; 9 bases map to TRBD2. Germline CDR1 and CDR2: LGHNA and YSLEER. After removal of 7 bases from V and 2 bases from J, the junction contained 18 bases not matched to a gene. The CDR3 consists of 19 residues.

Of note for this clonotype: Compared with germline, one end of the junction differs, possibly owing to a read error. The genes are TRBV11-2 and TRBJ1-4; 7 nucleotides line up with TRBD1. The CDR3 is 14 residues long. Germline V gene data show CDR1 as SGHAT and CDR2 as FQNNGV. CDR3 DNA sequence: TGTGTCAGCACTCCTGGGACAGTCCCAGGGAAACTGTTTTTT. Translating gives CVSTPGTVPGKLFF.

The V call is TRBV12-3 or TRBV12-4, the J call TRBJ2-4, with D unresolved. There are 14 residues in the CDR3. The ends were cut back, 11 bases at V and 4 bases at J, with 18 bases in the middle. The DNA for the CDR3 is TGTGCCTGCACCCCGTGGGAAAGGAAAAACATTCAGTACTTC. It yields the protein CACTPWERKNIQYF.

The count of this clonotype is one. This CDR3 fails to terminate in the conserved phenylalanine or tryptophan, so it likely reflects a read error. This chain connects TRBV29-1 to TRBJ1-2; tentatively, D is TRBD1 (5 bases). CDR1 and CDR2 (germline): SQVTM, ANQGSEA. Trimming took off 6 bases at V and 4 bases at J, with 15 bases between the two ends. The CDR3 loop spans 13 amino acids. CDR3 protein: CSVDREALYGYTL. The CDR3 region has the DNA TGCAGCGTCGACAGAGAGGCTCTCTATGGCTACACCTTA.

This clonotype has ten or more counts. The chain employs TRBV7-9 and TRBJ1-3; D is unresolved. Per the germline V gene, CDR1 is SEHNR and CDR2 is FQNEAQ (reference sequence). The length of the CDR3 is 16 residues. Trimming took 5 bases from V and 0 from J, leaving 14 bases between them. The CDR3 here is CASSLGYVGSGNTIYF. The CDR3 bases are TGTGCCAGCAGCCTGGGTTATGTCGGCTCTGGAAACACCATATATTTT.

This clonotype was picked up many times. The V call is TRBV12-3 or TRBV12-4, the J call TRBJ2-7; D gene unclear. CDR3 length: 14 amino acids. V was clipped by 3 bases and J by 0 bases, with 9 bases between them. The CDR3 loop is CASSFAQNSYEQYF. In nucleotides, the CDR3 is TGTGCCAGCAGTTTTGCACAGAACTCCTACGAGCAGTACTTC.

Details on this clonotype: Since no conserved phenylalanine or tryptophan closes the CDR3, a read error is the likely cause. The chain uses TRBV11-2 and TRBJ2-1; 11 bases are shared with TRBD2. The CDR3 loop spans 16 amino acids. Germline V gene lookup returns CDR1 SGHAT and CDR2 FQNNGV. CDR3 region: CASSPSGGSSYDEQFL. The DNA of the CDR3 is TGTGCCAGCAGCCCTAGCGGGGGGAGCTCCTACGATGAGCAGTTCCTC.

Points on this clonotype: One end of the junction is discordant with germline, which a read error may explain. The genes are TRBV30 and TRBJ1-1, with D perhaps matching TRBD1 (6 bases). Germline V CDR1 and CDR2: GTSNPN, SVGIG (reference sequence). This CDR3 has 15 residues. This CDR3 is CARSIRGGRDTEAFF. CDR3 sequence (DNA): TGTGCCAGGAGTATCCGTGGGGGCAGGGACACTGAAGCTTTCTTT.

The V gene is TRBV11-3, the J gene TRBJ1-1; D uncertain. The V end was cut by 0 bases, the J end by 5 bases, with 13 bases between. The CDR3 consists of 15 residues. Germline CDR1 is SGHNT and CDR2 is YENEEA. In nucleotides, the CDR3 is TGTGCCAGCAGCTTAGATTCGTTGAGAGGTACTGAAGCTTTCTTT. Amino acid sequence: CASSLDSLRGTEAFF.

Remarks on this clonotype: One end of the junction fails to match germline, which may point to a read error. The chain couples TRBV11-2 to TRBJ2-1; TRBD2 aligns across 9 bases. Germline assignment: CDR1 SGHAT and CDR2 FQNNGV. The CDR3 sequence is 16 residues long. The CDR3 region is CAGSSISGRIMNEQFF. For the CDR3, the DNA is TGTGCCGGCAGCTCTATTAGCGGGAGAATCATGAATGAGCAGTTCTTC.

Note on this clonotype: Mismatch with germline at one junction end may stem from a read error. V is TRBV10-3 and J is TRBJ2-1; D perhaps matches TRBD2 (5 bases). The CDR3 loop spans 18 amino acids. Germline assignment: CDR1 ENHRY and CDR2 SYGVKD. CDR3 coding DNA: TGTGCCATCAGTGAGTCAGGACGGGTACGGAGAGGGAGCAATAAGCAGTTCTTC. Encoded protein: CAISESGRVRRGSNKQFF.

The table lists this clonotype with many counts. The V gene is TRBV28, the J gene TRBJ1-2; 9 positions match TRBD1. Trimming took 4 bases from V and 4 from J; bases not matched to a gene: 4. Germline V CDR1 and CDR2: MDHEN, SYDVKM. This CDR3 is 14 amino acids long. CDR3 protein: CASSSPQGAYGYTF. CDR3 DNA sequence: TGTGCCAGCAGTTCACCACAGGGGGCCTATGGCTACACCTTC.

This clonotype was seen a handful of times. The chain joins TRBV28 to TRBJ2-5, with D hard to call. V was cut by 5 bases and J by 5 bases, with 12 bases left in between. The CDR3 totals 13 residues. Germline V gene lookup returns CDR1 MDHEN and CDR2 SYDVKM. The CDR3 coding sequence is TGTGCCAGCAGTCCATCGTCCTGGGAGACCCAGTACTTC. This encodes CASSPSSWETQYF.

The V gene is TRBV20-1, the J gene TRBJ2-4; D is unclear. The V gene's germline CDR1 is DFQATT and CDR2 SNEGSKA (reference sequence). The CDR3 extends over 12 amino acids. Trimming took 5 bases from V and 13 from J, leaving 18 bases between them. CDR3 residues: CSAQSPSEDQYF. DNA of the CDR3: TGCAGTGCTCAGAGCCCTAGTGAGGACCAGTACTTC.

The genes are TRBV20-1 and TRBJ1-4; unclear D gene. The V end lost 3 bases, the J end lost 11 bases, and 10 bases lay between the germline ends. The CDR3 runs 11 residues. Germline assignment: CDR1 DFQATT and CDR2 SNEGSKA (reference sequence). The CDR3 loop reads CSASVIDKLFF. The CDR3 bases are TGCAGTGCTAGTGTCATTGATAAACTGTTTTTT.

To note about this clonotype: Its ends do not fully match the called genes, so a read error is possible. The chain combines TRBV5-1 with TRBJ1-4; D gene uncertain. The CDR3 covers 13 residues. Germline loops: CDR1 SGHRS, CDR2 YFSETQ. CDR3 in DNA: TGCGCCAGCAGCTTGAGGTTATATGAAAATCTGTTTTTT. Amino acid sequence: CASSLRLYENLFF.

Points on this clonotype: Germline is not matched at one junction end, which may reflect a read error. The gene calls are TRBV20-1 and TRBJ1-1; no definite D call. The CDR3 is 13 amino acids. In germline, CDR1 is DFQATT, CDR2 SNEGSKA (reference sequence). The CDR3 DNA is TGCAGTGCTACCCCGGGAGCCAACATTGAAGCCTTCTTT. This sequence encodes CSATPGANIEAFF.

Details on this clonotype: A much larger clone lies one base from this, so it may be a read error. The gene calls are TRBV6-2 or TRBV6-3 and TRBJ2-1, with D uncertain. The V end lost 2 bases, the J end lost 12 bases, and 8 bases lay between the germline ends. The germline V gene encodes CDR1 MNHEY and CDR2 SVGEGT. The CDR3 has 11 amino acids. CDR3 DNA sequence: TGTGCCAGCAGTTACCGCGGAGTGCAGTTCTTC. Translated: CASSYRGVQFF.